The 18 T cell receptor beta chains listed next were all sequenced from one sample in a study of blood T cell repertoires in COVID-19. TCRdb keeps only in-frame clones here, not all; method: immunoSEQ multiplex PCR. The table lists 85,000 to 130,000 clones, about nine tenths of them singletons, with roughly 0.97% in the top ten. The sample taken for sequencing was peripheral blood. These receptors were obtained from a man in his 60s with acute or convalescent COVID-19.

The chain recombines TRBV11-2 with TRBJ1-1; D gene ambiguous. The germline gives CDR1 SGHAT, CDR2 FQNNGV. This CDR3 has 12 amino acids. V lost 3 bases, J lost 7 bases, and 9 bases lay in between. The CDR3 loop is CASSFQEGEAFF. CDR3 DNA: TGTGCCAGCAGCTTTCAGGAGGGTGAAGCTTTCTTT. Full variable domain (missing parts from reference TRBV11-2 and TRBJ1-1): EAGVAQSPRYKIIEKRQSVAFWCNPISGHATLYWYQQILGQGPKLLIQFQNNGVVDDSQLPKDRFSAERLKGVDSTLKIQPAKLEDSAVYLCASSFQEGEAFFGQGTRLTVV.

The chain couples TRBV24-1 to TRBJ2-5; 8 bases are a match to TRBD2. CDR1 KGHDR and CDR2 SFDVKD come from the germline V gene. Trimming took 5 bases from V and 1 from J; bases not matched to a gene: 5. This CDR3 region has 15 residues. In DNA, the CDR3 is TGTGCCACCAGTGTAGCTAGCGGGTTCCAAGAGACCCAGTACTTC. Translating it yields CATSVASGFQETQYF.

The V call is TRBV28, the J call TRBJ1-3, with D perhaps matching TRBD1 (5 bases). This CDR3 comprises 14 residues. CDR1 and CDR2 from the germline V gene are MDHEN and SYDVKM. V shed 6 bases and J shed 8 bases, with 17 bases lying between them. The DNA of the CDR3 is TGTGCCAGCAGACGCGGGGATGGGGGACACACCATATATTTT. Its translation: CASRRGDGGHTIYF.

CDR3 sequence (DNA): TGTGCCAGCAGTTCGATGGGACAGGGAGCCTATGGCTACACCTTC. The encoded protein is CASSSMGQGAYGYTF. The chain employs TRBV28 and TRBJ1-2, with TRBD1 identical over 9 bases. The CDR3 loop spans 15 amino acids. Trimming cost V 4 bases and J 4 bases; bases outside gene matches: 7. Germline CDR1 MDHEN, CDR2 SYDVKM.

Points on this clone: At the DNA level, this CDR3 is encoded by other sequences in the same sample as well. The rearrangement links TRBV2 to TRBJ1-2; the match to TRBD1 covers 8 bases. Germline CDR1 SNHLY, CDR2 FYNNEI. This CDR3 has 11 residues. V lost 8 bases and J lost 8; bases outside the gene matches: 4. CDR3 nucleotide sequence: TGTGCCAGCGGACAGGGCTACGGCTACACCTTC. Its translation is CASGQGYGYTF. Complete variable domain (other parts from reference TRBV2 and TRBJ1-2): EPEVTQTPSHQVTQMGQEVILRCVPISNHLYFYWYRQILGQKVEFLVSFYNNEISEKSEIFDDQFSVERPDGSNFTLKIRSTKLEDSAMYFCASGQGYGYTFGSGTRLTVV.

This rearrangement joins TRBV18 to TRBJ2-3, with D tentatively TRBD1 (6 bases). Trimming took 3 bases from V and 2 from J, leaving 12 bases between them. The CDR3 sequence is 15 residues long. Germline V gene sequence: CDR1 KGHSH, CDR2 LQKENI. The CDR3 DNA reads as TGTGCCAGCTCACCTCTACAGGGCGTCACAGATACGCAGTATTTT. This codes for CASSPLQGVTDTQYF.

This clone has a single count. The gene calls are TRBV28 and TRBJ1-2; D remains unclear. CDR1 is MDHEN, CDR2 SYDVKM, per germline. V dropped 1 base and J dropped 8 bases, with 14 bases sitting between them. The CDR3 totals 14 residues. DNA for the CDR3: TGTGCCAGCAGTTTATATTGGCCCCAGGTCGGCTACACCTTC. Protein product: CASSLYWPQVGYTF.

The rearrangement uses TRBV18 and TRBJ1-1; no clear D. From germline, CDR1 is KGHSH and CDR2 LQKENI. V was cut by 6 bases and J by 0 bases, with 17 bases left in between. The CDR3 totals 16 residues. CDR3 DNA: TGTGCCAGCTCTCGCTCGGGCCAGAGGGTGAACACTGAAGCTTTCTTT. Protein: CASSRSGQRVNTEAFF.

Notes on this clone: Germline and junction disagree at one end, which may indicate a read error. The V and J genes are TRBV18 and TRBJ2-7; possibly TRBD1 for D (6 bases). Germline CDR1 KGHSH, CDR2 LQKENI. The CDR3 contains 14 residues. CDR3 protein: CASSPGQGPYGQYF. The CDR3 nucleotides read TGTGCCAGCTCACCAGGTCAGGGGCCCTACGGGCAGTACTTC.

The chain is built from TRBV19 and TRBJ2-7; D perhaps matches TRBD1 (6 bases). The V and J ends lost 7 bases and 1 base respectively, with 17 bases between them. The V gene's germline CDR1 is LNHDA and CDR2 SQIVND (reference sequence). The length of the CDR3 is 15 residues. The CDR3 region has the DNA TGTGCCAGTACCGAGGCAACAGGGAGTTCCTACGAGCAGTACTTC. Protein product: CASTEATGSSYEQYF.

The chain is built from TRBV7-2 and TRBJ1-3; possibly TRBD1 for D (5 bases). The V gene's germline CDR1 is SGHTA and CDR2 FQGNSA. This CDR3 contains 18 residues. The V and J ends lost 4 bases and 0 bases respectively, with 19 bases between them. CDR3 sequence: CASSSLAGGSFSGNTIYF. For the CDR3, the DNA is TGTGCCAGCAGCTCCTTGGCGGGGGGGTCCTTCTCTGGAAACACCATATATTTT.

CDR3 sequence (DNA): TGTGCCAGCAGCCAAGTCGCGGAGATCGGGGAAAAACTGTTTTTT. Translated: CASSQVAEIGEKLFF. This sequence joins TRBV3-1 (or the pseudogene TRBV3-2) and TRBJ1-4; unclear D gene. The CDR3 is made up of 15 amino acids. The germline V gene encodes CDR1 LGHDT and CDR2 YNNKEL (reference sequence). Trimming removed 1 base at V and 8 bases at J, with 14 bases between.

The CDR3 is CASSLDYGTSGSTEAFF. The CDR3 bases are TGTGCCAGCAGCTTAGATTATGGCACCTCAGGGTCCACTGAAGCTTTCTTT. This chain uses TRBV11-2 with TRBJ1-1; tentatively, D is TRBD1 (5 bases). V was trimmed by 0 bases and J by 4 bases, leaving 18 bases between them. Germline CDR1 is SGHAT and CDR2 is FQNNGV. CDR3 size: 17 residues.

V is TRBV5-1 and J is TRBJ1-1, with D possibly matching TRBD1 (5 bases). This CDR3 spans 13 amino acids. V lost 5 bases, J lost 1 base, and 9 bases lay in between. Germline CDR1 reads SGHRS; CDR2 reads YFSETQ. CDR3 sequence reads: CASSRGENTEAFF. For the CDR3, the DNA is TGCGCCAGCAGTAGGGGCGAGAACACTGAAGCTTTCTTT.

This clone came up once. The rearrangement joins TRBV5-4 to TRBJ2-1; D uncertain. V was clipped by 2 bases and J by 0 bases, with 6 bases between them. Germline CDR1 and CDR2: SGHNT and YYREEE (reference sequence). The CDR3 runs to 14 residues. CDR3 DNA: TGTGCCAGCAGCTTAACGGGCTCCTACAATGAGCAGTTCTTC. Protein product: CASSLTGSYNEQFF. Combining the CDR3 with reference TRBV5-4 and TRBJ2-1 gives the whole variable domain ETGVTQSPTHLIKTRGQQVTLRCSSQSGHNTVSWYQQALGQGPQFIFQYYREEENGRGNFPPRFSGLQFPNYSSELNVNALELDDSALYLCASSLTGSYNEQFFGPGTRLTVL.

CDR3 sequence: CASDPTGEGGYTF. The CDR3 DNA is TGTGCCAGCGACCCCACAGGGGAAGGCGGCTACACCTTC. The rearrangement uses TRBV6-6 and TRBJ1-2; 7 bases are shared with TRBD1. There are 13 residues in the CDR3. V lost 8 bases to trimming and J lost 8 bases; unmatched junction nucleotides: 11. Germline V gene sequence: CDR1 MNHNY, CDR2 SVGAGI (reference sequence).

This clone was seen once. This chain connects TRBV5-1 to TRBJ2-3, with a weak D call TRBD2 (6 bases). Between the trimmed V and J ends, which lost 6 bases and 2 bases, there was a span of 25 bases. Per germline, CDR1 SGHRS and CDR2 YFSETQ. The CDR3 loop spans 18 amino acids. The CDR3 loop reads CASTRSSGAGNPTDTQYF. As DNA, the CDR3 is TGCGCCAGCACTCGGTCTTCTGGTGCGGGAAACCCCACAGATACGCAGTATTTT.

This chain connects TRBV10-2 to TRBJ1-5; possibly TRBD1 for D (6 bases). The CDR3 length is 13 residues. Trimming took off 0 bases at V and 11 bases at J, with 11 bases between the two ends. From germline, CDR1 is WSHSY and CDR2 SAAADI. CDR3 bases: TGCGCCAGCAGTGAGTCGACAGGTGGGGCCCAGCATTTT. Its protein is CASSESTGGAQHF.